The 5 T cell receptor beta chains below were found in one sample sequenced in a study of cytomegalovirus exposure and HLA in healthy donors. The PCR had 60 Vbeta and 13 Jbeta primers. Libraries were prepared by immunoSEQ multiplex PCR; TCRdb keeps only in-frame clonotypes and omits some of them. The data contain 130,000 or so clones, 73% of them singletons. The sample comprised PBMCs. The source is a woman aged 40 to 50 in good health and CMV-seropositive.

The CDR3 region is CASSLGTGGGETQYF. In DNA, the CDR3 is TGTGCCAGCAGTTTGGGGACGGGGGGCGGGGAGACCCAGTACTTC. This sequence joins TRBV27 and TRBJ2-5, with D possibly TRBD2 on 7 matching bases. Looked up from germline, CDR1 is MNHEY and CDR2 is SMNVEV (reference sequence). Trimming left V 3 bases short and J 5 bases short, with 16 bases between. The CDR3 length is 15 residues.

The chain links TRBV7-9 to TRBJ1-1; D gene ambiguous. This CDR3 is built from 15 residues. In germline, CDR1 is SEHNR, CDR2 FQNEAQ (reference sequence). V was pared by 5 bases and J by 4 bases, with 17 bases between. CDR3 loop: CASSPGGEGGTEAFF. The DNA for the CDR3 is TGTGCCAGCAGCCCTGGTGGAGAGGGCGGCACTGAAGCTTTCTTT.

This rearrangement joins TRBV4-1 to TRBJ1-1; 10 nucleotides match TRBD1. V dropped 1 base and J dropped 11; count of bases not matched to a gene: 7. Germline V gives CDR1 MGHRA, CDR2 YSYEKL. The CDR3 spans 14 residues. As DNA, the CDR3 is TGCGCCAGCAGCCAAGGACCGACAGGGGGCCCCGCTTTCTTT. It translates to CASSQGPTGGPAFF.

This clone was seen once. The CDR3 region has the DNA TGTGCCAGCAGCTTCCAGGGGGTCAACGAGCAGTACTTC. It yields the protein CASSFQGVNEQYF. The chain links TRBV5-6 to TRBJ2-7; 7 nucleotides agree with TRBD1. In germline, CDR1 is SGHDT, CDR2 YYEEEE. The trim removed 2 bases at V and 5 bases at J, leaving 4 bases unmatched. This CDR3 contains 13 residues.

The chain employs TRBV5-1 and TRBJ1-1; D not resolved. The CDR3 contains 15 residues. Trimming took off 0 bases at V and 4 bases at J, with 13 bases between the two ends. Per germline, CDR1 SGHRS and CDR2 YFSETQ. The CDR3 region is CASSLAVLVTTEAFF. As DNA, the CDR3 is TGCGCCAGCAGCTTGGCAGTATTGGTCACCACTGAAGCTTTCTTT.